The next 29 T cell receptor beta chains were all read from a single sample in a study of T cell responses to AZD1222 COVID-19 vaccine. This table comes from immunoSEQ multiplex PCR, and its TCRdb copy is limited to in-frame clones, with some not included. The table lists about 110,000 clones, approximately 90% of them singletons, with around 2.3% in the top ten. Source: peripheral blood, taken on day 0 of AZD1222 vaccination. The receptors here all came from an adult in good health.

The CDR3: CASSLLAGVGTGELFF. As DNA, the CDR3 is TGTGCCAGCAGCCTACTAGCGGGAGTGGGCACCGGGGAGCTGTTTTTT. This chain joins TRBV13 and TRBJ2-2; 11 bases map to TRBD2. The germline V gene encodes CDR1 PRHDT and CDR2 FYEKMQ (reference sequence). CDR3 length: 16 amino acids. The trim removed 5 bases at V and 4 bases at J, leaving 6 bases unmatched.

This clone was seen just once. This chain uses TRBV7-2 with TRBJ2-1; D not certain. V lost 8 bases and J lost 0, with 8 bases in between. This CDR3 spans 13 amino acids. The germline CDR1 and CDR2 sequences are SGHTA and FQGNSA. CDR3 bases: TGTGCCAGCTCTACGAACTCCTACAATGAGCAGTTCTTC. The encoded protein is CASSTNSYNEQFF.

This rearrangement joins TRBV28 to TRBJ1-4; no definite D call. The CDR3 extends over 15 amino acids. The V gene's germline CDR1 is MDHEN and CDR2 SYDVKM. Trimming cost V 3 bases and J 0 bases, with 8 bases left between them. CDR3 sequence (DNA): TGTGCCAGCAGTTTGAACGGAGCAACTAATGAAAAACTGTTTTTT. Translation gives CASSLNGATNEKLFF.

The count of this clone is one. At one of its ends the junction is not consistent with the germline gene, which may arise from a read error. This sequence joins TRBV12-3 or TRBV12-4 and TRBJ1-1; a weak D match, TRBD1 (5 bases). The CDR3 is made up of 13 amino acids. This CDR3 is CASNGGSNAEAFF. The CDR3 DNA sequence: TGTGCCAGCAATGGGGGTTCGAACGCTGAAGCTTTCTTT.

The chain combines TRBV19 with TRBJ2-5; D gene uncertain. Trimming left V 8 bases short and J 4 bases short, with 14 bases between. In germline, CDR1 is LNHDA, CDR2 SQIVND (reference sequence). CDR3 length: 13 residues. The CDR3 loop reads CASAVSGLETQYF. The DNA for the CDR3 is TGTGCCAGTGCGGTGTCGGGCTTAGAGACCCAGTACTTC.

This clone was observed a few times. The rearrangement joins TRBV7-8 to TRBJ1-2; D unclear. V lost 2 bases and J lost 5, with 9 bases in between. This CDR3 has 13 residues. Germline loops: CDR1 SGHVS, CDR2 FQNEAQ. CDR3 nucleotide sequence: TGTGCCAGCAGCTTAAACCGGGCTTATGGCTACACCTTC. Translation gives CASSLNRAYGYTF.

This chain connects TRBV2 to TRBJ2-1; a possible D gene is TRBD1 (6 bases). Trimming shortened V by 0 bases and J by 2 bases, and 8 bases separated the two germline ends. This CDR3 has 15 amino acids. Germline CDR1 SNHLY, CDR2 FYNNEI. CDR3 nucleotide sequence: TGTGCCAGCAGTGAAGCTCGGGACACCTACAATGAGCAGTTCTTC. This sequence encodes CASSEARDTYNEQFF.

J is TRBJ1-1 and V is TRBV10-1; D gene ambiguous. This CDR3 contains 13 residues. Trimming stripped 0 bases from V and 4 bases from J, with 6 bases between. Germline assignment: CDR1 WNHNN and CDR2 SYGVQD (reference sequence). The CDR3 loop is CASSESLGTEAFF. The CDR3 DNA sequence: TGCGCCAGCAGTGAGTCCCTGGGCACTGAAGCTTTCTTT.

The genes are TRBV19 and TRBJ2-7; 7 positions match TRBD1. V lost 5 bases, J lost 1 base, and 8 bases stayed unmatched. The CDR3 length is 15 residues. Per germline, CDR1 LNHDA and CDR2 SQIVND (reference sequence). CDR3 amino acids: CASSVGDSRSYEQYF. DNA for the CDR3: TGTGCCAGTAGTGTCGGGGACAGCAGATCCTACGAGCAGTACTTC.

CDR3: CASSQGRKGEEKLFF. In DNA, the CDR3 is TGTGCCAGCAGCCAAGGGCGGAAGGGAGAGGAAAAACTGTTTTTT. The V and J genes are TRBV4-2 and TRBJ1-4, with unresolved D. This CDR3 contains 15 residues. V lost 1 base and J lost 8, with 14 bases in between. The V gene's germline CDR1 is LGHNA and CDR2 YNFKEQ.

The V call is TRBV13, the J call TRBJ2-1, with 12 bases fitting TRBD2. The CDR3 is 16 amino acids. Losses at the gene ends were 5 bases for V and 1 base for J; bases not matched to a gene: 3. CDR1 is PRHDT, CDR2 FYEKMQ, per germline (reference sequence). The CDR3 DNA reads TGTGCCAGCAGCCAACTAGCGGGGGGTTCCTACAATGAGCAGTTCTTC. Translating gives CASSQLAGGSYNEQFF.

The chain recombines TRBV28 with TRBJ2-1; TRBD2 matches 10 bases. V shed 6 bases and J 7 bases; nucleotides not matched to a gene: 9. The V gene's germline CDR1 is MDHEN and CDR2 SYDVKM. The CDR3 consists of 15 residues. In nucleotides, the CDR3 is TGTGCCAGCAGGCTGCTAGCGGGAGTATTGAATGAGCAGTTCTTC. This codes for CASRLLAGVLNEQFF.

V usage is TRBV3-1 (or the pseudogene TRBV3-2) and J usage is TRBJ1-2, with a possible D match to TRBD1 (5 bases). Germline loops: CDR1 LGHDT, CDR2 YNNKEL (reference sequence). The germline V and J ends were trimmed by 5 bases and 3 bases, with 16 bases remaining between them. This CDR3 has 15 residues. CDR3 nucleotide sequence: TGTGCCAGCAGCTTTCTCGACAGAGGGTACTATGGCTACACCTTC. It yields the protein CASSFLDRGYYGYTF.

V is TRBV7-9 and J is TRBJ2-1, with D uncertain. Germline CDR1 is SEHNR and CDR2 is FQNEAQ (reference sequence). V lost 1 base to trimming and J lost 4 bases, with 8 bases between them. The CDR3 is 14 residues long. CDR3: CASSLEYSYNEQFF. For the CDR3, the DNA is TGTGCCAGCAGCTTAGAATACTCTTACAATGAGCAGTTCTTC.

In this sample, this clone turned up once. The chain couples TRBV6-5 to TRBJ2-5; TRBD2 aligns across 7 bases. The CDR3 has 15 amino acids. Trimming took 2 bases from V and 4 from J; bases not matched to a gene: 7. Germline V gives CDR1 MNHEY, CDR2 SVGAGI. The CDR3 spells CASSYRGLGGETQYF. The CDR3 DNA follows: TGTGCCAGCAGTTACCGCGGACTAGGAGGAGAGACCCAGTACTTC.

This chain uses TRBV7-2 with TRBJ1-1, with 7 bases lining up with TRBD1. CDR1 is SGHTA and CDR2 is FQGNSA in the germline V gene. The junction had 4 bases not matched to a gene; V was cut back by 4 bases and J by 2 bases. The length of the CDR3 is 14 residues. CDR3: CASSYGTANTEAFF. CDR3 bases: TGTGCCAGCAGCTATGGGACAGCCAACACTGAAGCTTTCTTT.

The gene calls are TRBV27 and TRBJ1-2, with 9 positions matching TRBD1. Germline V gives CDR1 MNHEY, CDR2 SMNVEV (reference sequence). CDR3 length: 16 residues. Germline trimming cut 6 bases from V and 2 bases from J; bases unmatched to any gene: 10. CDR3 region: CASRDFGQGINYGYTF. CDR3 DNA: TGTGCCAGCAGGGACTTCGGACAGGGGATAAACTATGGCTACACCTTC.

This rearrangement joins TRBV5-1 to TRBJ1-6; no reliable D call. CDR3 length: 14 amino acids. Germline-derived CDR1 and CDR2 are SGHRS and YFSETQ. Between the trimmed V and J ends, which lost 3 bases and 6 bases, there was a span of 10 bases. CDR3 protein: CASSSPEANSPLHF. The CDR3 DNA sequence: TGCGCCAGCAGCTCTCCCGAGGCTAATTCACCCCTCCACTTT.

The chain recombines TRBV14 with TRBJ2-1; 8 bases align to TRBD1. The CDR3 sequence is 15 residues long. V trimming: 4 bases; J trimming: 9 bases; junction bases outside the gene matches: 11. Germline CDR1 reads SGHDN; CDR2 reads FVKESK. CDR3 sequence (DNA): TGTGCCAGCAGCCCACCGGACAGGGCGGGTCGTGAGCAGTTCTTC. Its protein product is CASSPPDRAGREQFF.

This clone has a single count. The CDR3 is CASSSWRASGGLFYTDTQYF. In DNA form, the CDR3 reads TGTGCCAGTAGTTCTTGGCGGGCTAGCGGGGGGCTATTTTACACAGATACGCAGTATTTT. The chain couples TRBV19 to TRBJ2-3; 11 nucleotides match TRBD2. After removal of 5 bases from V and 2 bases from J, the junction contained 18 bases not matched to a gene. Germline V gives CDR1 LNHDA, CDR2 SQIVND (reference sequence). This CDR3 is 20 amino acids long.

The gene calls are TRBV7-8 and TRBJ2-3; D not resolved. Between the trimmed V and J ends, which lost 1 base and 2 bases, there was a span of 16 bases. Germline V gives CDR1 SGHVS, CDR2 FQNEAQ. The CDR3 length is 17 residues. The CDR3 loop is CASSLGPRSANTDTQYF. The CDR3 DNA reads TGTGCCAGCAGCTTAGGGCCACGCAGCGCCAACACAGATACGCAGTATTTT.

This clone was recorded once. This chain connects TRBV12-2 to TRBJ1-5; the D call TRBD1 from the table was never checked on the DNA. TRBV12-2 is reported as a pseudogene. The CDR3 contains 13 residues. The CDR3 nucleotides are TGTGCAAGTCGCTTAGACAACAATCAGCCCCAGCATTTT. Residues: CASRLDNNQPQHF.

The chain employs TRBV7-9 and TRBJ2-7; 7 bases line up with TRBD1. Germline assignment: CDR1 SEHNR and CDR2 FQNEAQ (reference sequence). CDR3 size: 14 residues. The J segment lost 3 bases and the V segment lost 5 bases, leaving 7 bases of the junction unmatched. The CDR3 nucleotides are TGTGCCAGCAGCCCTACAGGGGCTGGCTACGAGCAGTACTTC. This codes for CASSPTGAGYEQYF.

The rearrangement uses TRBV3-1 (or the pseudogene TRBV3-2) and TRBJ1-3, with a tentative D call TRBD1 (6 bases). Germline V lookup: CDR1 LGHDT, CDR2 YNNKEL (reference sequence). The CDR3 length is 14 residues. Trimming took 5 bases from V and 4 from J, leaving 12 bases between them. The CDR3 is CASSYGTGGNTIYF. CDR3 nucleotides: TGTGCCAGCAGCTACGGAACAGGGGGAAACACCATATATTTT.

The rearrangement uses TRBV28 and TRBJ2-1, with no clear D. The V gene's germline CDR1 is MDHEN and CDR2 SYDVKM. Trimming left V 6 bases short and J 3 bases short, with 9 bases between. The CDR3 totals 13 residues. CDR3 in amino acids: CASSSGLYNEQFF. CDR3 coding DNA: TGTGCCAGCAGCTCGGGCCTCTACAATGAGCAGTTCTTC.

The chain joins TRBV5-1 to TRBJ2-3; D perhaps matches TRBD1 (5 bases). Trimming took 3 bases from V and 2 from J, leaving 13 bases between them. There are 15 residues in the CDR3. Per germline, CDR1 SGHRS and CDR2 YFSETQ. The CDR3 sequence: CASSYGQGSTDTQYF. CDR3 bases: TGCGCCAGCAGCTATGGGCAGGGATCCACAGATACGCAGTATTTT.

J is TRBJ1-5 and V is TRBV2; TRBD1 matches at 7 bases. Germline V CDR1 and CDR2: SNHLY, FYNNEI. The junction had 7 bases not matched to a gene; V was cut back by 1 base and J by 7 bases. The CDR3 sequence is 15 residues long. For the CDR3, the DNA is TGTGCCAGCAGTGAAGGTGGAGGGGGCGTGCAGCCCCAGCATTTT. This encodes CASSEGGGGVQPQHF.

The chain recombines TRBV4-2 with TRBJ2-2, with D hard to call. V lost 0 bases and J 4 bases, leaving 15 bases between the germline ends. Looked up from germline, CDR1 is LGHNA and CDR2 is YNFKEQ. The CDR3 extends over 17 amino acids. The CDR3, as DNA: TGTGCCAGCAGCCAAGATGGTGCGGCGTCCAGCACCGGGGAGCTGTTTTTT. Translation gives CASSQDGAASSTGELFF.

J is TRBJ1-2 and V is TRBV7-9, with D maybe TRBD1 (5 bases). This CDR3 is 14 amino acids long. The germline V gene has CDR1 SEHNR and CDR2 FQNEAQ (reference sequence). Trimming removed 4 bases from V and 6 bases from J, with 15 bases in between. The CDR3 DNA reads as TGTGCCAGCAGCTCTTATAGCCGGGGGGATGGCTACACCTTC. Amino acid sequence: CASSSYSRGDGYTF. The full variable domain, its missing parts supplied by reference TRBV7-9 and TRBJ1-2, is DTGVSQNPRHKITKRGQNVTFRCDPISEHNRLYWYRQTLGQGPEFLTYFQNEAQLEKSRLLSDRFSAERPKGSFSTLEIQRTEQGDSAMYLCASSSYSRGDGYTFGSGTRLTVV.